This is a list of T cell receptor beta chains from one sample in a study of regulatory T cells in long-lasting Graves disease. MiXCR was run by TCRdb on the multiplex PCR reads, yielding one entry per CDR3 protein. The sample includes hundreds of thousands of distinct CDR3 sequences, approximately 15% of them seen just once. These data also featured in a second study, about T cells in Graves' hyperthyroidism and ophthalmopathy.

The input for sequencing was peripheral blood mononuclear cells (PBMCs), taken at new diagnosis, from a patient treated with antithyroid drugs. All receptors derive from a man aged 25-45 years with Graves disease. The CDR3 runs from the conserved cysteine through the conserved F or W. A D gene is named only where the DNA matches it firmly. Not all rows give a size; the values are once, few, many and, for expanded clones, a class.

D gene	J gene	V gene	clone size	CDR3 DNA	CDR3 protein
-	TRBJ1-2	TRBV29-1	-	TGCAGCGTTGAGGAGGGGATCACTAACTATGGCTACACCTTC	CSVEEGITNYGYTF
-	TRBJ2-5	TRBV6-1	many	TGTGCCAGCAGTCGTCCGGCGGGACAGCAAGAGACCCAGTACTTC	CASSRPAGQQETQYF
-	TRBJ1-1	TRBV9	few	TGTGCCAGCAGCGCGGACGGGGCTTCCATGAACACTGAAGCTTTCTTT	CASSADGASMNTEAFF
TRBD2	TRBJ2-1	TRBV27	many	TGTGCCAGCAGTTTTATGGCGGGAGGGGGTCTGAATGAGCAGTTCTTC	CASSFMAGGGLNEQFF
TRBD2	TRBJ2-7	TRBV19	few	TGTGCCAGTAGTCTTCGTAGCGGGACCTACGAGCAGTACTTC	CASSLRSGTYEQYF
TRBD2	TRBJ2-3	TRBV27	many	TGTGCCAGCAGTGCCCCCTGGGATAGCGGGATGGCAGATACGCAGTATTTT	CASSAPWDSGMADTQYF
TRBD1	TRBJ1-5	TRBV7-3	-	TGTGCCAGCAGCTTCGGACAGGCTAATCAGCCCCAGCATTTT	CASSFGQANQPQHF
-	TRBJ2-1	TRBV5-1	many	TGCGCCAGCAGCTTCCTTCGCGGGCCAGGGAACCATGAGCAGTTCTTC	CASSFLRGPGNHEQFF
-	TRBJ1-3	TRBV30	-	TGTGCCGGCCCTGGGGGTGACAGTTCTGGAAACACCATATATTTT	CAGPGGDSSGNTIYF
TRBD2	TRBJ2-3	TRBV29-1	few	TGCAGCGTTGAAGATAGCGGGGGTTATTATTTT	CSVEDSGGYYF
TRBD2	TRBJ2-1	TRBV7-9	-	TGTGCCAGCAGCTTAGAGGCCCGAGCGGGAGTTAGGAAACAGTTCTTC	CASSLEARAGVRKQFF
TRBD2	TRBJ2-1	TRBV29-1	many	TGCAGCGCCATTAATAGCGGGAGATCAGTTCATGAGCAGTTCTTC	CSAINSGRSVHEQFF
TRBD2	TRBJ2-2	TRBV12-3/TRBV12-4	-	TGTGCCACCGCCAGCGGGAGGGCCAATCCCGGGGAGCTGTTTTTT	CATASGRANPGELFF
-	TRBJ1-1	TRBV4-1	few	TGCGCCAGCAGCCAAGAGTTGGGGAACACTGAAGCTTTCTTT	CASSQELGNTEAFF
-	TRBJ2-7	TRBV15	few	TGTGCCACCAGCAGAGACGGGTCTCCCCGCTCCTACGAGCAGTACTTC	CATSRDGSPRSYEQYF
-	TRBJ2-5	TRBV24-1	many	TGTGCCACCAGTGATTTTGGCGCGCAAGAGACCCAGTACTTC	CATSDFGAQETQYF
-	TRBJ1-2	TRBV18	few	TGTGCCAGCTCACCTACTCAAGACAATTATGGCTACACCTTC	CASSPTQDNYGYTF
-	TRBJ2-1	TRBV7-3	many	TGTGCCAGCAGCTTAGACGGGGGACTCCTCAATGAGCAGTTCTTC	CASSLDGGLLNEQFF